This record concerns one T cell receptor beta chain sequence. The antigen remains undetermined. Each CDR3 protein gets one entry after TCRdb re-called the RT-PCR reads with MiXCR. This sample yields 530,000 or so distinct CDR3 sequences, of which around 15% are seen a single time; around 10% belongs to the top ten. This sample is drawn from a study of response to subunit inactivated influenza vaccine. Broader study findings: Each seasonal flu vaccination may recruit only limited new T cells, authors suggested.

V was clipped by 0 bases and J by 6 bases, with 11 bases between them. The CDR3 length is 13 residues. CDR1 DFQATT and CDR2 SNEGSKA come from the germline V gene (reference sequence). The input for sequencing was PBMCs from blood, taken 11 to 12 days after vaccination. The chain carries TRBV20-1 and TRBJ1-2; D unresolved. The source is a man between 45 and 60 years old who received an inactivated influenza vaccine. DNA for the CDR3: TGCAGTGCTAGAGATAATTGGCAGGATGGCTACACCTTC. Protein: CSARDNWQDGYTF.